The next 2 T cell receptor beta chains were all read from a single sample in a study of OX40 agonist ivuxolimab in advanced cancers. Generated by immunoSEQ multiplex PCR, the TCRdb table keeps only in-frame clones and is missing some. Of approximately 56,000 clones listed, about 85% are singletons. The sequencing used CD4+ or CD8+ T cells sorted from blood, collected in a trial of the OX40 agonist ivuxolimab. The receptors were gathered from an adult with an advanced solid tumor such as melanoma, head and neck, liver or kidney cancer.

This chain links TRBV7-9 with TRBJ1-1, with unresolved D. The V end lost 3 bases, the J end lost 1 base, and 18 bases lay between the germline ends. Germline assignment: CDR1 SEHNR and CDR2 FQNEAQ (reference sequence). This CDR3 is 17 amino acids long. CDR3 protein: CASSFNRAGDGNTEAFF. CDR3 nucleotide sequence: TGTGCCAGCAGCTTTAACCGGGCTGGGGATGGGAACACTGAAGCTTTCTTT.

In DNA form, the CDR3 reads TGTGCCTGGAGTGTATGGACGGATGGAACTGAAGCTTTCTTT. Its protein is CAWSVWTDGTEAFF. The chain is built from TRBV30 and TRBJ1-1; D is unresolved. This CDR3 comprises 14 residues. The germline V gene encodes CDR1 GTSNPN and CDR2 SVGIG (reference sequence). The V end lost 0 bases, the J end lost 5 bases, and 13 bases lay between the germline ends.